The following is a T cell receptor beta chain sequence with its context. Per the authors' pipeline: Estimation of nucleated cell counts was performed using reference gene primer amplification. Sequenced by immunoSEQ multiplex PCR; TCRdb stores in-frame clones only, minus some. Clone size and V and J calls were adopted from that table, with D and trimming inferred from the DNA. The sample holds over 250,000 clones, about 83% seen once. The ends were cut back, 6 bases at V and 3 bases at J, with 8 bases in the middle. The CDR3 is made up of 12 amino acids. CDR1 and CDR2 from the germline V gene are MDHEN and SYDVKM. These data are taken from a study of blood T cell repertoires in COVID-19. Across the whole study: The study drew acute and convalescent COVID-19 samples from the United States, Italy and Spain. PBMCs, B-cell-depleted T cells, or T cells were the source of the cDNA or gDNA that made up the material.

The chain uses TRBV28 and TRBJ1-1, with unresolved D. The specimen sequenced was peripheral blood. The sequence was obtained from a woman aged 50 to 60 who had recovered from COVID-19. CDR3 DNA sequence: TGTGCCAGCAGCGAGATGGACACTGAAGCTTTCTTT. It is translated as CASSEMDTEAFF.